One sample yielded the 14 T cell receptor beta chains listed below, sequenced in a study of control samples from healthy donors and cancer patients. Clones were sequenced by immunoSEQ multiplex PCR, and TCRdb holds only the in-frame ones, with some missing. This sample yields over 50,000 clones, of which roughly 88% are seen a single time; about 3.8% belongs to the top ten. Material: blood. These receptors originate from a man aged 50 or older in good health.

The genes are TRBV5-5 and TRBJ1-3; the match to TRBD1 covers 12 bases. There are 19 residues in the CDR3. From germline, CDR1 is SGHKS and CDR2 YYEKEE (reference sequence). Trimming at V came to 0 bases and at J to 0 bases, leaving 7 bases not matched to a gene. DNA of the CDR3: TGTGCCAGCAGCTTGGACGGGACAGGGGGCCCCTACTCTGGAAACACCATATATTTT. Amino acid sequence: CASSLDGTGGPYSGNTIYF.

The V and J genes are TRBV7-2 and TRBJ2-1; either TRBD1 or TRBD2 may supply D (6 bases each). Looked up from germline, CDR1 is SGHTA and CDR2 is FQGNSA. V lost 3 bases and J 6 bases, leaving 12 bases between the germline ends. This CDR3 is built from 14 residues. Here the CDR3 DNA reads TGTGCCAGCAGCTTCGGAGGGGGTCCCAATGAGCAGTTCTTC. Protein: CASSFGGGPNEQFF.

This chain joins TRBV6-5 and TRBJ1-5; D is uncertain. This CDR3 spans 11 amino acids. Germline CDR1 is MNHEY and CDR2 is SVGAGI. The CDR3 DNA reads as TGTGCGGGAGGAGGGAATCAGCCCCAGCATTTT. Its translation is CAGGGNQPQHF.

This rearrangement joins TRBV5-4 to TRBJ1-5; a possible D gene is TRBD1 (6 bases). This CDR3 spans 16 amino acids. Trimming left V 4 bases short and J 0 bases short, with 14 bases between. From germline, CDR1 is SGHNT and CDR2 YYREEE (reference sequence). The CDR3 spells CASSQDRQVSNQPQHF. The DNA for the CDR3 is TGTGCCAGCAGCCAAGACAGGCAGGTTAGCAATCAGCCCCAGCATTTT.

J is TRBJ2-7 and V is TRBV6-4; 7 nucleotides match TRBD1. The junction had 21 bases not matched to a gene; V was cut back by 7 bases and J by 3 bases. Germline V gene sequence: CDR1 MRHNA, CDR2 SNTAGT. This CDR3 is 18 amino acids long. The CDR3 DNA sequence: TGTGCCAGCACTGCCGGTTTGGCCCCCGGGACAGCTTGCTACGAGCAGTACTTC. Translation: CASTAGLAPGTACYEQYF.

This clone was recorded once. The V and J genes are TRBV11-2 and TRBJ2-7; D is ambiguous. There are 11 residues in the CDR3. The germline gives CDR1 SGHAT, CDR2 FQNNGV. V shed 3 bases and J shed 5 bases, with 5 bases lying between them. CDR3 sequence reads: CASSFHNEQYF. CDR3 DNA: TGTGCCAGCAGCTTTCACAACGAGCAGTACTTC. Full variable domain (remainder filled in from reference TRBV11-2 and TRBJ2-7): EAGVAQSPRYKIIEKRQSVAFWCNPISGHATLYWYQQILGQGPKLLIQFQNNGVVDDSQLPKDRFSAERLKGVDSTLKIQPAKLEDSAVYLCASSFHNEQYFGPGTRLTVT.

The V and J genes are TRBV6-1 and TRBJ2-2, with D possibly being TRBD1 (5 bases). CDR1 is MNHNS, CDR2 SASEGT, per germline. V lost 8 bases, J lost 2 bases, and 12 bases lay in between. There are 14 residues in the CDR3. CDR3 DNA sequence: TGTGCCAGCGCCACCGGACACAACACCGGGGAGCTGTTTTTT. This translates into CASATGHNTGELFF.

This clone was picked up one time. The V and J genes are TRBV25-1 and TRBJ1-5; D gene uncertain. V was cut by 1 base and J by 1 base, with 11 bases left in between. The CDR3 has 16 amino acids. Germline V lookup: CDR1 MGHDK, CDR2 SYGVNS. The CDR3 sequence is CASSESRVASNQPQHF. The CDR3 coding sequence is TGTGCCAGCAGTGAATCACGGGTAGCGAGCAATCAGCCCCAGCATTTT.

This chain links TRBV4-1 with TRBJ1-1; maybe TRBD1 (6 bases). V dropped 0 bases and J dropped 3 bases, with 11 bases sitting between them. This CDR3 comprises 15 residues. Per germline, CDR1 MGHRA and CDR2 YSYEKL. The DNA for the CDR3 is TGCGCCAGCAGCCAAGAAGTGACAGGAGACACTGAAGCTTTCTTT. It specifies CASSQEVTGDTEAFF.

V and J are TRBV6-2 or TRBV6-3 and TRBJ2-5; 9 nucleotides align to TRBD2. Unmatched junction bases numbered 7, after V lost 4 bases and J lost 4 bases. CDR3 length equals 15 residues. From germline, CDR1 is MNHEY and CDR2 SVGEGT. In nucleotides, the CDR3 is TGTGCCAGCAGTTCCTTAGCGGGAGTTTTAGAGACCCAGTACTTC. This translates into CASSSLAGVLETQYF.

This chain connects TRBV7-9 to TRBJ1-4; tentatively, D is TRBD1 (6 bases). This CDR3 comprises 16 residues. In germline, CDR1 is SEHNR, CDR2 FQNEAQ (reference sequence). Trimming shortened V by 5 bases and J by 11 bases, and 24 bases separated the two germline ends. The CDR3 region is CASSPDVQIRGGKLFF. The CDR3 DNA follows: TGTGCCAGCAGCCCCGACGTACAGATCAGGGGAGGGAAACTGTTTTTT.

A note on this clone: A junction boundary mismatches the germline segment, possibly from a read error. The rearrangement joins TRBV7-7 to TRBJ1-5; perhaps TRBD1 as D (6 bases). Germline CDR1 is SSHAT and CDR2 is FNYEAQ (reference sequence). The CDR3 totals 16 residues. The CDR3 DNA reads TGTGCTAGCAGCTTAGCGGGGGGGCGGATCGATCAGCCCCAGCATTTT. Its protein is CASSLAGGRIDQPQHF.

This chain connects TRBV24-1 to TRBJ2-7; TRBD1 agrees at 9 bases. In germline, CDR1 is KGHDR, CDR2 SFDVKD. V trimming: 4 bases; J trimming: 3 bases; junction bases outside the gene matches: 6. The CDR3 totals 15 residues. In nucleotides, the CDR3 is TGTGCCACCAGTGACCACCGGGACAGGGTCTACGAGCAGTACTTC. This sequence encodes CATSDHRDRVYEQYF.

The chain couples TRBV6-4 to TRBJ2-7; 10 bases fit TRBD1. Germline V gene data show CDR1 as MRHNA and CDR2 as SNTAGT. The CDR3 spans 15 residues. The junction had 6 bases not matched to a gene; V was cut back by 4 bases and J by 3 bases. CDR3 loop: CASSVETGGNYEQYF. In DNA form, the CDR3 reads TGTGCCAGCAGTGTAGAGACAGGGGGCAACTACGAGCAGTACTTC.